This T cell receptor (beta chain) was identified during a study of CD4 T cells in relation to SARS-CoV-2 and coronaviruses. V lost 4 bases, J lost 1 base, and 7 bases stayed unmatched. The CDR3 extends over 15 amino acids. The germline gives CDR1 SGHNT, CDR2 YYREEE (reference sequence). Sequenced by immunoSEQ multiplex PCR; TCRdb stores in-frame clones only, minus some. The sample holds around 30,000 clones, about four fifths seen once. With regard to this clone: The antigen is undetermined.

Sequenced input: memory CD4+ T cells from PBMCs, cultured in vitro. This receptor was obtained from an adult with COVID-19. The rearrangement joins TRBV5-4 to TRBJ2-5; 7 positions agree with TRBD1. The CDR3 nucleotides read TGTGCCAGCAGCAAGACTACAGGGGCCCAAGAGACCCAGTACTTC. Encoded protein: CASSKTTGAQETQYF.